The sequence of this T cell receptor beta chain was determined in a study of cytomegalovirus exposure and HLA in healthy donors. The PCR had 60 Vbeta and 13 Jbeta primers. Only in-frame clones appear in the TCRdb table, and some are missing; sequencing was by immunoSEQ multiplex PCR. The data contain 150,000 or so clones, more than 65% of them singletons. The ends were cut back, 7 bases at V and 4 bases at J, with 14 bases in the middle. Germline lookup yields CDR1 MGHDK and CDR2 SYGVNS. The CDR3 extends over 15 amino acids. The chain has TRBV25-1 and TRBJ2-6; possible D gene TRBD1, 5 bases. Sequencing was carried out using PBMCs. The receptor comes from a man in his fifties in good health and CMV-seropositive. The CDR3 protein is CASTHGAAGANVLTF. For the CDR3, the DNA is TGTGCCAGCACCCATGGGGCAGCGGGGGCCAACGTCCTGACTTTC. Variable domain in full (rest from reference TRBV25-1 and TRBJ2-6): EADIYQTPRYLVIGTGKKITLECSQTMGHDKMYWYQQDPGMELHLIHYSYGVNSTEKGDLSSESTVSRIRTEHFPLTLESARPSHTSQYLCASTHGAAGANVLTFGAGSRLTVL.